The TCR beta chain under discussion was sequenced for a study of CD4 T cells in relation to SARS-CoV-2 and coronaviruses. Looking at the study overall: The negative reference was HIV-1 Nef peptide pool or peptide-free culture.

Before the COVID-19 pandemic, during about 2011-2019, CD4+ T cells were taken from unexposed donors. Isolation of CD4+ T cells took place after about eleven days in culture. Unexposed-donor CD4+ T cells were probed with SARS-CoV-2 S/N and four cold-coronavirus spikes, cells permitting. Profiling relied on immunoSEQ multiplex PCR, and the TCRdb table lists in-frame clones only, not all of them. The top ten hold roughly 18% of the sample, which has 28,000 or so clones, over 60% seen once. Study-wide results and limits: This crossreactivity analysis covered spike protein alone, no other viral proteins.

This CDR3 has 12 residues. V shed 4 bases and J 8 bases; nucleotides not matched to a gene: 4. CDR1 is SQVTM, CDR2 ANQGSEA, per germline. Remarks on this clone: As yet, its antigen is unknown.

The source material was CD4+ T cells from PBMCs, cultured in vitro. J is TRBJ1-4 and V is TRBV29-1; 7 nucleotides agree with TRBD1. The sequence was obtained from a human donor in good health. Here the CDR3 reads CSVAVRGEKLFF. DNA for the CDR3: TGCAGCGTTGCAGTCAGGGGGGAAAAACTGTTTTTT.